Listed below are T cell receptor beta chains from one sample, sequenced in a study of molecular identifiers for immune sequencing clone quantification. TCRdb called the PCR reads again in MiXCR, with one record for every CDR3 protein. Among around 460,000 distinct CDR3 sequences, about a fifth were seen once, and the ten largest hold about 0.8%. The specimen sequenced was naive CD8+ T cells from blood, with Jurkat cell RNA spiked in. These receptors were collected from a human donor in good health. Some libraries in this study had Jurkat cell RNA spiked in. CDR3s include the opening cysteine and the closing phenylalanine or tryptophan. The order of the fields is V gene, D gene, clone size, J gene, CDR3 DNA, CDR3 protein. D genes are given only for firm matches. Size is stated for part of the rows, as once, few or many counts, or as a class when the clone is expanded.

>TRBV4-3|TRBD1|few|TRBJ1-2
TGCGCCAGCAGCCAAGATATCGGATGGACAGGGATCGGTAATTATGGCTACACCTTC
CASSQDIGWTGIGNYGYTF
>TRBV20-1|-|many|TRBJ2-5
TGCAGTGCTAGAGACGACAGACTTCAAGAGACCCAGTACTTC
CSARDDRLQETQYF
>TRBV12-3/TRBV12-4|-|many|TRBJ1-3
TGTGCCAGCAGTTTCCCAAGCTCTGGAAACACCATATATTTT
CASSFPSSGNTIYF
>TRBV27|-|few|TRBJ2-5
TGTGCCAGCAGTGGGGAGAGCCAAGAGACCCAGTACTTC
CASSGESQETQYF
>TRBV29-1|-|-|TRBJ2-7
TGCAGCGTTCAGTTCTCCTACGAGCGGTACTTC
CSVQFSYERYF
>TRBV2|-|many|TRBJ2-3
TGTGCCAGCAGTGGAGAACAGCGGATCACAGATACGCAGTATTTT
CASSGEQRITDTQYF
>TRBV9|-|-|TRBJ1-2
TGTGCCAGCAGCGTTGATGGGAGCGGCTACACCTTC
CASSVDGSGYTF
>TRBV11-2|-|few|TRBJ2-2
TGTGCCAGCAGCGTATTTCCGCAGGGAGAGGCCGGGGAGCTGTTTTTT
CASSVFPQGEAGELFF
>TRBV6-5|-|many|TRBJ1-1
TGTGCCAGCAGTTACTCGGATTACACTGAAGCTTTCTTT
CASSYSDYTEAFF
>TRBV7-9|TRBD1|-|TRBJ1-4
TGTGCCAGCAGCTTAGGGACAGGGAGAGAAAAACTGTTTTTT
CASSLGTGREKLFF
>TRBV27|-|few|TRBJ2-1
TGTGCCAGCAGTTTATTCCTAGGGAACAATGAGCAGTTCTTC
CASSLFLGNNEQFF
>TRBV10-2|-|few|TRBJ2-3
TGCGCCAGCAGTGAGTCCCGCCGACTGGGCCCAGGAAGCACAGATACGCAGTATTTT
CASSESRRLGPGSTDTQYF
>TRBV29-1|-|many|TRBJ2-1
TGCAGCGCGGAGGGGCCGAGCTCCTACAATGAGCAGTTCTTC
CSAEGPSSYNEQFF
>TRBV28|-|few|TRBJ2-1
TGTGCCAGCAGTTTTGTCCCCTGGGGTACAAATGAGCAGTTCTTC
CASSFVPWGTNEQFF
>TRBV12-3/TRBV12-4|-|-|TRBJ1-2
TGTGCCAGCAGTTCGAACCCAATCAGCGGCTACACCTTC
CASSSNPISGYTF
>TRBV6-5|-|many|TRBJ1-1
TGTGCCAGCAGTTACTCGCCGGGGGGAGACACTGAAGCTTTCTTT
CASSYSPGGDTEAFF
>TRBV6-6|-|many|TRBJ2-3
TGTGCCAGCAGTTATGGGGGCGGGACAACAGATACGCAGTATTTT
CASSYGGGTTDTQYF
>TRBV7-2|-|-|TRBJ2-1
TGTGCCAGCAGAGTAGGAGTTGAGCAGTTCTTC
CASRVGVEQFF
>TRBV10-1|TRBD2|few|TRBJ2-2
TGCGCCAGCAGTGAGATGGGACTAGTGAACACCGGGGAGCTGTTTTTT
CASSEMGLVNTGELFF
>TRBV4-1|-|many|TRBJ2-3
TGCGCCAGCAGACTCAGGGGGGGGAGAGATACGCAGTATTTT
CASRLRGGRDTQYF
>TRBV6-6|-|-|TRBJ1-3
TGTGCCAGCAGTTACATGGGAGTCTCTGGAAACACCATATATTTT
CASSYMGVSGNTIYF
>TRBV29-1|-|-|TRBJ1-1
TGCAGCGTTGAAGAGGAATGGAACACTGAAGCTTTCTTT
CSVEEEWNTEAFF
>TRBV27|-|-|TRBJ1-2
TGTGCCAGCAGTTCAATAGGGAGCGGCTACACCTTC
CASSSIGSGYTF
>TRBV7-9|TRBD1|-|TRBJ2-7
TGTGCCAGCAGCGAGGGGACAGTTTATTACTACGAGCAGTACTTC
CASSEGTVYYYEQYF
>TRBV6-2/TRBV6-3|-|few|TRBJ2-1
TGTGCCAGCAGTTCGTGGACCGGTTACAATGAGCAGTTCTTC
CASSSWTGYNEQFF
>TRBV13|TRBD1|-|TRBJ1-5
TGTGCCAGCAGCTCATCGGACAGGGGGATAGCTCAGCCCCAGCATTTT
CASSSSDRGIAQPQHF
>TRBV12-3/TRBV12-4|-|-|TRBJ1-2
TGTGCCAGCACCTCAGGGACATGGGTCGGCTACACCTTC
CASTSGTWVGYTF
>TRBV12-3/TRBV12-4|TRBD1|few|TRBJ2-1
TGTGCCAGCAGTTCCAAAACAGGGGTCTACAATGAGCAGTTCTTC
CASSSKTGVYNEQFF
>TRBV4-3|-|many|TRBJ1-1
TGCGCCAGCAGCCCCGACAGGTACACTGAAGCTTTCTTT
CASSPDRYTEAFF
>TRBV12-3/TRBV12-4|-|few|TRBJ2-7
TGTGCCAGCAGTTTGTGGGTTTACGAGCAGTACTTC
CASSLWVYEQYF
>TRBV12-3/TRBV12-4|-|many|TRBJ1-5
TGTGCCAGCAGTCGATCAGACCTAAATATCAATCAGCCCCAGCATTTT
CASSRSDLNINQPQHF
>TRBV7-6|-|-|TRBJ2-7
TGTGCCAGCAGCCGAGATGGGGGGGCCTTGTACGAGCAGTACTTC
CASSRDGGALYEQYF
>TRBV7-9|-|many|TRBJ2-6
TGTGCCAGCAGCTTAGCCCCAGGGATAGCATCTGGGGCCAACGTCCTGACTTTC
CASSLAPGIASGANVLTF
>TRBV4-3|-|many|TRBJ1-1
TGCGCCAGCAGCCAATTTAGGGGCACTGAAGCTTTCTTT
CASSQFRGTEAFF
>TRBV9|-|-|TRBJ1-2
TGTGCCAGCAGCGTAGATGGGACAATCTATGGCTACACCTTC
CASSVDGTIYGYTF
>TRBV7-6|TRBD1|-|TRBJ2-1
TGTGCCAGCAGCTTTAATCCCGACAGGGTTGGCAATGAGCAGTTCTTC
CASSFNPDRVGNEQFF
>TRBV7-3|TRBD1|many|TRBJ1-1
TGTGCCAGCAGCTTACGGGGACAGGGAAAGTGGAGCACTGAAGCTTTCTTT
CASSLRGQGKWSTEAFF
>TRBV27|-|-|TRBJ2-1
TGTGCCAGCAGTATAATCCCCTACAATGAGCAGTTCTTC
CASSIIPYNEQFF
>TRBV6-5|TRBD2|many|TRBJ2-7
TGTGCCAGCAGTTATGATACTAGCGGGAGCGGGTCCTACGAGCAGTACTTC
CASSYDTSGSGSYEQYF
>TRBV9|TRBD1|-|TRBJ2-1
TGTGCCAGCAGCCCGACGAAGAGGACAGGGGAAATGGCTGAGCAGTTCTTC
CASSPTKRTGEMAEQFF
>TRBV20-1|-|few|TRBJ2-5
TGCAGTGCTATTAAACTGAAGTACCAAGAGACCCAGTACTTC
CSAIKLKYQETQYF
>TRBV19|TRBD1|-|TRBJ2-7
TGTGCCAGTAGTATAGGCGGTGTACAGGGGGCCTACGAGCAGTACTTC
CASSIGGVQGAYEQYF
>TRBV7-2|TRBD2|-|TRBJ2-7
TGTGCCAGCAGCAACCTTGGCCTAGCGGGGCCCTCCTACGAGCAGTACTTC
CASSNLGLAGPSYEQYF
>TRBV23-1|TRBD1|many|TRBJ2-5
TGCGCCAGCAGTCAATTTCCGGGACAGATTGTGAAGACCCAGTACTTC
CASSQFPGQIVKTQYF
>TRBV4-1|TRBD1|once|TRBJ1-2
TGCGCCAGCAGCCAATATCCGGACAGGGGGCAAAATGGAAACTATGGCTACACCTTC
CASSQYPDRGQNGNYGYTF
>TRBV6-2/TRBV6-3|-|-|TRBJ1-1
TGTGCCAGCAGTCAACATACAGGGATTAGTCACACTGAAGCTTTCTTT
CASSQHTGISHTEAFF
>TRBV4-3|-|few|TRBJ2-2
TGCGCCAGCAGCCAAGAGACTAGATACACCGGGGAGCTGTTTTTT
CASSQETRYTGELFF